The 32 T cell receptor beta chains given below trace back to one sample, sequenced in a study of brain T cells in children with intractable seizures. Only in-frame clones appear in the TCRdb table, and some are missing; sequencing was by immunoSEQ multiplex PCR. This repertoire shows 65,000 to 85,000 clones, 93% found once; its top ten account for 1.5% to 1.7%. The sequenced sample was peripheral blood, obtained at surgery. These receptors all come from a boy younger than two with tuberous sclerosis and intractable seizures.

On this clone: The same CDR3 also results from other DNA sequences found in this sample. The chain joins TRBV7-9 to TRBJ1-1, with unresolved D. CDR1 and CDR2 from the germline V gene are SEHNR and FQNEAQ (reference sequence). The CDR3 consists of 13 residues. Deletions cut 2 bases from V and 1 base from J, with 5 bases between. The CDR3 sequence: CASSLSGNTEAFF. Written as DNA, the CDR3 is TGTGCCAGCAGCTTATCCGGGAACACTGAAGCTTTCTTT.

The V and J genes are TRBV6-6 and TRBJ2-2, with a possible D match to TRBD1 (6 bases). The germline V and J ends were trimmed by 0 bases and 6 bases, with 8 bases remaining between them. The CDR3 covers 14 residues. The germline V gene encodes CDR1 MNHNY and CDR2 SVGAGI (reference sequence). The CDR3 nucleotides read TGTGCCAGCAGTTACTCCGAGGGGGCCGGGGAGCTGTTTTTT. Its translation is CASSYSEGAGELFF.

This clone has only one observation. This chain connects TRBV6-1 to TRBJ1-2; D remains ambiguous. Trimming left V 1 base short and J 4 bases short, with 16 bases between. The CDR3 totals 16 residues. Per the germline V gene, CDR1 is MNHNS and CDR2 is SASEGT. The CDR3 protein is CASSEGEAPTSYGYTF. The DNA for the CDR3 is TGTGCCAGCAGTGAAGGAGAGGCCCCCACGTCCTATGGCTACACCTTC.

The chain has TRBV20-1 and TRBJ1-1, with D possibly matching TRBD1 (5 bases). The CDR3 is 11 amino acids. Trimming removed 7 bases at V and 6 bases at J, with 12 bases between. Per the germline V gene, CDR1 is DFQATT and CDR2 is SNEGSKA (reference sequence). The CDR3, as DNA: TGCAGTGGGTCAGGGAGGTCTGAAGCTTTCTTT. Amino acid sequence: CSGSGRSEAFF.

The chain recombines TRBV4-2 with TRBJ2-1; the D gene is possibly TRBD2 (5 bases). Germline CDR1 is LGHNA and CDR2 is YNFKEQ. V dropped 8 bases and J dropped 9 bases, with 17 bases sitting between them. The CDR3 runs 13 residues. Here the CDR3 reads CASGVGAGAEQFF. The CDR3 DNA reads TGTGCCAGCGGCGTGGGAGCAGGAGCTGAGCAGTTCTTC.

The chain couples TRBV19 to TRBJ1-1; no firm D call. Trimming removed 5 bases at V and 5 bases at J, with 9 bases between. This CDR3 has 12 residues. Per germline, CDR1 LNHDA and CDR2 SQIVND (reference sequence). CDR3 in DNA: TGTGCCAGTAGTCAAAGGGCGACTGAAGCTTTCTTT. This sequence encodes CASSQRATEAFF.

CDR3 nucleotide sequence: TGTGCCAGCAGCAAAGGGATAGGGGGGGGTGGCAATCAGCCCCAGCATTTT. It is translated as CASSKGIGGGGNQPQHF. The rearrangement joins TRBV21-1 to TRBJ1-5. TRBV21-1 is recorded as a pseudogene. The CDR3 has 17 amino acids.

The chain joins TRBV7-3 to TRBJ1-2, with 9 bases that match TRBD1. There are 15 residues in the CDR3. The germline V gene has CDR1 SGHTA and CDR2 FQGTGA. The V and J ends lost 5 bases and 6 bases, in that order; junction bases with no gene match: 10. The DNA for the CDR3 is TGTGCCAGCAGCCGGTCGGGACAGGGCACGGATGGCTACACCTTC. This gives the protein CASSRSGQGTDGYTF.

This clone was seen just once. The chain combines TRBV30 with TRBJ1-1; D uncertain. The CDR3 contains 14 residues. The ends were cut back, 2 bases at V and 0 bases at J, with 10 bases in the middle. Per the germline V gene, CDR1 is GTSNPN and CDR2 is SVGIG (reference sequence). For the CDR3, the DNA is TGTGCCTGGAGTCCCGGGAGCTTGAACACTGAAGCTTTCTTT. This sequence encodes CAWSPGSLNTEAFF.

The rearrangement links TRBV13 to TRBJ1-3, with D possibly TRBD1 on 6 matching bases. The CDR3 is made up of 11 amino acids. Looked up from germline, CDR1 is PRHDT and CDR2 is FYEKMQ (reference sequence). Trimming removed 3 bases at V and 9 bases at J, with 6 bases between. The CDR3 DNA sequence: TGTGCCAGCAGCTTCAGGGGCACCATATATTTT. Amino acid sequence: CASSFRGTIYF.

This clone showed up just once. This rearrangement joins TRBV20-1 to TRBJ2-3; D is unresolved. V was shortened by 5 bases and J by 6 bases, with 6 bases between the two germline ends. Germline CDR1 and CDR2: DFQATT and SNEGSKA (reference sequence). The CDR3 sequence is 10 residues long. Here the CDR3 reads CSASWDTQYF. DNA for the CDR3: TGCAGTGCTTCCTGGGATACGCAGTATTTT.

The genes are TRBV29-1 and TRBJ1-5; perhaps TRBD1 as D (5 bases). The germline V gene has CDR1 SQVTM and CDR2 ANQGSEA. This CDR3 is built from 12 residues. Deletions cut 4 bases from V and 2 bases from J, with 6 bases between. CDR3 in DNA: TGCAGCGTTGGAGGGGGCAATCAGCCCCAGCATTTT. It yields the protein CSVGGGNQPQHF.

The J gene is TRBJ1-2, the V gene TRBV28; D is unclear. V lost 2 bases to trimming and J lost 8 bases, with 9 bases between them. The CDR3 has 12 amino acids. The germline CDR1 and CDR2 sequences are MDHEN and SYDVKM. This CDR3 is CASSLVGHGYTF. The CDR3 DNA reads as TGTGCCAGCAGTTTAGTCGGGCACGGCTACACCTTC.

This chain uses TRBV5-4 with TRBJ2-2; TRBD2 agrees at 9 bases. The CDR3 runs 15 residues. The V and J ends lost 3 bases and 5 bases, in that order; junction bases with no gene match: 5. Looked up from germline, CDR1 is SGHNT and CDR2 is YYREEE (reference sequence). The CDR3 region is CASSWGLAGTGELFF. The CDR3 bases are TGTGCCAGCAGCTGGGGACTAGCAGGGACCGGGGAGCTGTTTTTT.

The chain joins TRBV27 to TRBJ2-7, with D possibly being TRBD1 (5 bases). Germline lookup yields CDR1 MNHEY and CDR2 SMNVEV (reference sequence). V dropped 5 bases and J dropped 3 bases, with 14 bases sitting between them. The CDR3 contains 14 residues. CDR3 region: CASSPQAANYEQYF. CDR3 nucleotide sequence: TGTGCCAGCAGTCCACAGGCCGCCAACTACGAGCAGTACTTC.

The genes are TRBV20-1 and TRBJ2-1, with 9 bases fitting TRBD2. The germline CDR1 and CDR2 sequences are DFQATT and SNEGSKA (reference sequence). V shed 3 bases, J shed 5 bases, and the junction held 17 bases outside the gene matches. This CDR3 contains 18 residues. CDR3 sequence: CSASGLGLAGRRDNEQFF. CDR3 DNA sequence: TGCAGTGCTAGTGGATTGGGGCTAGCGGGAAGACGGGACAATGAGCAGTTCTTC.

This rearrangement joins TRBV24-1 to TRBJ1-1; 10 bases agree with TRBD1. Germline CDR1 and CDR2: KGHDR and SFDVKD. V lost 5 bases to trimming and J lost 9 bases; unmatched junction nucleotides: 2. This CDR3 has 12 amino acids. Here the CDR3 DNA reads TGTGCCACCAGTGGGACAGGGGGTCAAGCTTTCTTT. It is translated as CATSGTGGQAFF.

This sequence joins TRBV4-2 and TRBJ1-3; perhaps TRBD1 as D (6 bases). Trimming stripped 1 base from V and 0 bases from J, with 7 bases between. The CDR3 contains 15 residues. The V gene's germline CDR1 is LGHNA and CDR2 YNFKEQ. CDR3 amino acids: CASSQVRGSGNTIYF. The CDR3 bases are TGTGCCAGCAGCCAAGTCAGGGGCTCTGGAAACACCATATATTTT.

The chain combines TRBV18 with TRBJ2-5; D remains ambiguous. The germline CDR1 and CDR2 sequences are KGHSH and LQKENI. CDR3 length equals 15 residues. Trimming left V 3 bases short and J 2 bases short, with 13 bases between. CDR3 DNA: TGTGCCAGCTCACCTCTTCCGGGCAGTCAAGAGACCCAGTACTTC. This codes for CASSPLPGSQETQYF.

The V gene is TRBV4-1, the J gene TRBJ1-2; tentative D call: TRBD1 (6 bases). This CDR3 spans 14 amino acids. The V and J ends lost 6 bases and 0 bases respectively, with 11 bases between them. In germline, CDR1 is MGHRA, CDR2 YSYEKL. The CDR3 protein is CASRGQLPNYGYTF. Written as DNA, the CDR3 is TGCGCCAGCAGAGGACAGCTTCCTAACTATGGCTACACCTTC.

This chain joins TRBV27 and TRBJ2-7, with no clear D. The CDR3 has 13 amino acids. The germline gives CDR1 MNHEY, CDR2 SMNVEV (reference sequence). Trimming removed 3 bases at V and 4 bases at J, with 10 bases between. CDR3 DNA: TGTGCCAGCAGTTTTGACGGATTATACGAGCAGTACTTC. Translation gives CASSFDGLYEQYF.

This chain uses TRBV2 with TRBJ1-4; D call uncertain. CDR3 size: 12 residues. Germline V gene data show CDR1 as SNHLY and CDR2 as FYNNEI. Trimming took 3 bases from V and 11 from J, leaving 10 bases between them. For the CDR3, the DNA is TGTGCCAGCAGTGACCAGGTCGGGAAACTGTTTTTT. Translation gives CASSDQVGKLFF.

The genes are TRBV30 and TRBJ1-1; D is unresolved. The CDR3 is made up of 15 amino acids. Germline V gene data show CDR1 as GTSNPN and CDR2 as SVGIG (reference sequence). V lost 0 bases to trimming and J lost 0 bases, with 11 bases between them. The CDR3 protein is CAWSVRKNMNTEAFF. DNA of the CDR3: TGTGCCTGGAGTGTACGTAAGAACATGAACACTGAAGCTTTCTTT.

This sequence joins TRBV5-6 and TRBJ1-1; D may be TRBD1 (5 bases). Looked up from germline, CDR1 is SGHDT and CDR2 is YYEEEE. Deletions cut 3 bases from V and 6 bases from J, with 12 bases between. This CDR3 contains 13 residues. CDR3 loop: CASSWGRAPEAFF. The CDR3 region has the DNA TGTGCCAGCAGCTGGGGCAGGGCCCCTGAAGCTTTCTTT. Using reference TRBV5-6 and TRBJ1-1 for the parts outside the CDR3, the full variable domain is DAGVTQSPTHLIKTRGQQVTLRCSPKSGHDTVSWYQQALGQGPQFIFQYYEEEERQRGNFPDRFSGHQFPNYSSELNVNALLLGDSALYLCASSWGRAPEAFFGQGTRLTVV.

V is TRBV7-2 and J is TRBJ1-5; D perhaps matches TRBD1 (6 bases). The length of the CDR3 is 16 residues. The V gene's germline CDR1 is SGHTA and CDR2 FQGNSA. Trimming removed 1 base at V and 1 base at J, with 11 bases between. As DNA, the CDR3 is TGTGCCAGCAGCTTAGACAGGGTTATGAGCAATCAGCCCCAGCATTTT. Its translation: CASSLDRVMSNQPQHF.

In DNA form, the CDR3 reads TGTGCCAGCACGGGGGGAAGGGAGCAGTACTTC. It codes for CASTGGREQYF. The chain employs TRBV25-1 and TRBJ2-7, with TRBD2 identical over 7 bases. V lost 7 bases to trimming and J lost 7 bases; unmatched junction nucleotides: 4. The CDR3 extends over 11 amino acids. CDR1 and CDR2 (germline): MGHDK, SYGVNS.

CDR3 nucleotide sequence: TGTGCCTTGGCTGTGGAGCAGGGCACTGAAGCTTTCTTT. Translated: CALAVEQGTEAFF. The chain uses TRBV6-5 and TRBJ1-1, with D possibly TRBD1 on 5 matching bases. This CDR3 spans 13 amino acids. V gave up 11 bases and J gave up 4 bases, with 17 bases separating them. CDR1 and CDR2 from the germline V gene are MNHEY and SVGAGI.

V and J are TRBV27 and TRBJ2-3, with a possible D match to TRBD1 (6 bases). In germline, CDR1 is MNHEY, CDR2 SMNVEV (reference sequence). The V gene lost 7 bases and the J gene lost 6 bases, with 17 bases spanning the gap. The CDR3 runs 14 residues. For the CDR3, the DNA is TGTGCCAGCAAGGGGGAAGGGTTTTCGGATACGCAGTATTTT. Amino acid sequence: CASKGEGFSDTQYF.

The genes are TRBV13 and TRBJ1-1, with no clear D. Germline V lookup: CDR1 PRHDT, CDR2 FYEKMQ (reference sequence). V lost 7 bases and J lost 0, with 15 bases in between. CDR3 length: 15 amino acids. Here the CDR3 reads CASTVSGKMNTEAFF. CDR3 nucleotide sequence: TGTGCCAGCACCGTATCGGGCAAGATGAACACTGAAGCTTTCTTT.

The V call is TRBV27, the J call TRBJ1-5; D is unresolved. V was clipped by 0 bases and J by 0 bases, with 6 bases between them. In germline, CDR1 is MNHEY, CDR2 SMNVEV (reference sequence). This CDR3 spans 15 amino acids. The CDR3 protein is CASSLSGFSNQPQHF. The CDR3 DNA is TGTGCCAGCAGTTTATCAGGGTTTAGCAATCAGCCCCAGCATTTT.

The V gene is TRBV6-5, the J gene TRBJ2-1, with D perhaps TRBD1 (5 bases). The CDR3 loop spans 12 amino acids. The germline V and J ends were trimmed by 10 bases and 6 bases, with 13 bases remaining between them. Looked up from germline, CDR1 is MNHEY and CDR2 is SVGAGI. The CDR3 loop is CAIKTAPNEQFF. The CDR3 DNA sequence: TGTGCCATAAAGACAGCCCCCAATGAGCAGTTCTTC.

This chain connects TRBV11-2 to TRBJ2-1, with D unclear. Germline assignment: CDR1 SGHAT and CDR2 FQNNGV. CDR3 length equals 15 residues. The ends were cut back, 1 base at V and 8 bases at J, with 15 bases in the middle. CDR3 sequence: CASSLGIESYDEQFF. In DNA, the CDR3 is TGTGCCAGCAGCTTAGGAATAGAATCGTACGATGAGCAGTTCTTC.